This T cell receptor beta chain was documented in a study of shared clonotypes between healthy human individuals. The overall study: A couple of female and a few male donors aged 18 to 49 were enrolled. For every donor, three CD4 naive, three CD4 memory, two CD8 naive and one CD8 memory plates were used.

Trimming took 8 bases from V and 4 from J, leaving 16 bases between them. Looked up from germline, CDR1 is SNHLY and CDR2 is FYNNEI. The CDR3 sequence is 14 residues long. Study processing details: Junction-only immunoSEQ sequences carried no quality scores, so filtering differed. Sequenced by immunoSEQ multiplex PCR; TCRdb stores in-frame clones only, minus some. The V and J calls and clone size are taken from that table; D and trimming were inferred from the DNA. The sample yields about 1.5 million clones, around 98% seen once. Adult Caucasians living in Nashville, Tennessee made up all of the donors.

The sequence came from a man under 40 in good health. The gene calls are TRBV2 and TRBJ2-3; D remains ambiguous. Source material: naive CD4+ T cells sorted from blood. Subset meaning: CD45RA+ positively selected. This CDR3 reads CASWSARVADTQYF. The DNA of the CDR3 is TGTGCCAGCTGGTCGGCACGGGTGGCAGATACGCAGTATTTT.